This is a list of T cell receptor beta chains from one sample in a study of post-analysis software for immune sequencing data. One entry per CDR3 protein, called by TCRdb with MiXCR from the PCR reads. The sample records approximately 730,000 distinct CDR3 sequences, approximately 44% being singletons. The sequenced sample was blood. These receptors were obtained from a girl aged 5 to 17 with multiple sclerosis. CDR3s include the opening cysteine and the closing phenylalanine or tryptophan. D genes are given only for firm matches. The size field is filled for only some rows; it gives once, few, many or a size class.

abundance: -
j_gene: TRBJ2-5
v_gene: TRBV7-7
d_gene: -
CDR3aa: CASSLGIRETQYF
CDR3nt: TGTGCTAGCAGCCTTGGGATCCGAGAGACCCAGTACTTC

abundance: few
j_gene: TRBJ2-1
v_gene: TRBV29-1
d_gene: TRBD1
CDR3aa: CSVEGDRGIFSEQFF
CDR3nt: TGCAGCGTTGAAGGGGACAGGGGGATCTTCAGTGAGCAGTTCTTC

abundance: few
j_gene: TRBJ2-3
v_gene: TRBV15
d_gene: -
CDR3aa: CATSRHLADTQYF
CDR3nt: TGTGCCACCAGCAGACATCTAGCGGATACGCAGTATTTT

abundance: -
j_gene: TRBJ2-7
v_gene: TRBV20-1
d_gene: TRBD2
CDR3aa: CSARRTSGIYEQYF
CDR3nt: TGCAGTGCTAGACGGACTAGCGGCATCTACGAGCAGTACTTC

abundance: -
j_gene: TRBJ2-7
v_gene: TRBV7-9
d_gene: TRBD1
CDR3aa: CASSYSGTAYEQYF
CDR3nt: TGTGCCAGCAGCTATTCCGGGACAGCTTACGAGCAGTACTTC

abundance: -
j_gene: TRBJ2-5
v_gene: TRBV28
d_gene: TRBD2
CDR3aa: CASSFTSGRAGEQYF
CDR3nt: TGTGCCAGCAGTTTTACTAGCGGGAGGGCCGGTGAGCAGTACTTC

abundance: -
j_gene: TRBJ2-5
v_gene: TRBV10-3
d_gene: TRBD2
CDR3aa: CAISEAGTSGTQYF
CDR3nt: TGTGCCATCAGTGAGGCCGGGACTAGTGGGACCCAGTACTTC

abundance: -
j_gene: TRBJ2-1
v_gene: TRBV5-6
d_gene: -
CDR3aa: CASSLRGERLNEQFF
CDR3nt: TGTGCCAGCAGCTTAAGGGGGGAGAGGTTGAATGAGCAGTTCTTC

abundance: once
j_gene: TRBJ1-4
v_gene: TRBV29-1
d_gene: -
CDR3aa: CSVALVGVREKLFF
CDR3nt: TGCAGCGTTGCCCTAGTGGGGGTAAGGGAAAAACTGTTTTTT

abundance: -
j_gene: TRBJ1-1
v_gene: TRBV20-1
d_gene: TRBD1
CDR3aa: CSAPDRGRGYTEAFF
CDR3nt: TGCAGTGCCCCGGACAGGGGGCGCGGGTACACTGAGGCTTTCTTT

abundance: -
j_gene: TRBJ2-1
v_gene: TRBV20-1
d_gene: TRBD1
CDR3aa: CSARARTGGFYNEQFF
CDR3nt: TGCAGTGCTAGGGCTCGGACAGGGGGGTTCTACAATGAGCAGTTCTTC

abundance: -
j_gene: TRBJ2-3
v_gene: TRBV27
d_gene: TRBD2
CDR3aa: CASSLIAGGGADTQYF
CDR3nt: TGTGCCAGCAGTTTAATAGCGGGAGGAGGGGCAGATACGCAGTATTTT

abundance: once
j_gene: TRBJ2-7
v_gene: TRBV11-2
d_gene: -
CDR3aa: CASSKTGSEQYF
CDR3nt: TGTGCCAGCAGCAAAACAGGGTCCGAGCAGTACTTC

abundance: -
j_gene: TRBJ2-1
v_gene: TRBV14
d_gene: TRBD2
CDR3aa: CASSHGTSGYNEQFF
CDR3nt: TGTGCCAGCAGCCACGGGACTAGCGGTTACAATGAGCAGTTCTTC

abundance: few
j_gene: TRBJ2-1
v_gene: TRBV7-6
d_gene: TRBD2
CDR3aa: CASSLLVAGGNNEQFF
CDR3nt: TGTGCCAGCAGCTTATTGGTAGCGGGAGGCAACAATGAGCAGTTCTTC

abundance: -
j_gene: TRBJ2-1
v_gene: TRBV10-3
d_gene: -
CDR3aa: CAISEFIADTYNEQFF
CDR3nt: TGTGCCATCAGTGAGTTCATAGCCGATACCTACAATGAGCAGTTCTTC

abundance: -
j_gene: TRBJ2-5
v_gene: TRBV5-6
d_gene: -
CDR3aa: CASSLVMNQETQYF
CDR3nt: TGTGCCAGCAGCTTGGTTATGAACCAAGAGACCCAGTACTTC

abundance: -
j_gene: TRBJ1-2
v_gene: TRBV6-5
d_gene: -
CDR3aa: CASSYGAQYGYTF
CDR3nt: TGTGCCAGCAGTTACGGGGCCCAATATGGCTACACCTTC

abundance: -
j_gene: TRBJ2-3
v_gene: TRBV12-3/TRBV12-4
d_gene: -
CDR3aa: CASSPVRTDAEYF
CDR3nt: TGTGCCAGCAGCCCCGTACGCACAGATGCGGAATATTTT

abundance: -
j_gene: TRBJ2-7
v_gene: TRBV6-2/TRBV6-3
d_gene: -
CDR3aa: CASSYPEGSAEQYF
CDR3nt: TGTGCCAGCAGTTACCCTGAGGGAAGTGCCGAGCAGTACTTC

abundance: few
j_gene: TRBJ2-1
v_gene: TRBV15
d_gene: -
CDR3aa: CATAQPTNEQFF
CDR3nt: TGTGCCACCGCCCAACCCACAAATGAGCAGTTCTTC

abundance: -
j_gene: TRBJ2-4
v_gene: TRBV20-1
d_gene: -
CDR3aa: CSARDWRIAKNIQYF
CDR3nt: TGCAGTGCTAGAGATTGGAGGATAGCCAAAAACATTCAGTACTTC

abundance: -
j_gene: TRBJ2-1
v_gene: TRBV7-8
d_gene: TRBD2
CDR3aa: CASSFVTSGNEQFF
CDR3nt: TGTGCCAGCAGCTTTGTTACTAGCGGCAATGAGCAGTTCTTC

abundance: few
j_gene: TRBJ2-7
v_gene: TRBV6-1
d_gene: -
CDR3aa: CASTNVGSYEQYF
CDR3nt: TGTGCCAGCACCAACGTGGGGTCTTACGAGCAGTACTTC

abundance: -
j_gene: TRBJ2-5
v_gene: TRBV2
d_gene: TRBD2
CDR3aa: CASGREVLGLAAKETQYF
CDR3nt: TGTGCCAGCGGACGAGAGGTTTTAGGACTAGCGGCCAAAGAGACCCAGTACTTC

abundance: -
j_gene: TRBJ2-7
v_gene: TRBV6-5
d_gene: TRBD1
CDR3aa: CASSYPAGGVYEQYF
CDR3nt: TGTGCCAGCAGTTACCCGGCAGGGGGTGTCTACGAGCAGTACTTC

abundance: few
j_gene: TRBJ2-6
v_gene: TRBV28
d_gene: TRBD1
CDR3aa: CASRQIRGGVGSGANVLTF
CDR3nt: TGTGCCAGCAGGCAAATCCGAGGGGGCGTAGGGTCTGGGGCCAACGTCCTGACTTTC

abundance: few
j_gene: TRBJ1-5
v_gene: TRBV3-1
d_gene: -
CDR3aa: CASSQDPGEQPQHF
CDR3nt: TGTGCCAGCAGCCAAGATCCGGGAGAACAGCCCCAGCATTTT

abundance: -
j_gene: TRBJ2-5
v_gene: TRBV30
d_gene: TRBD1
CDR3aa: CAWQTGAGGDEQYF
CDR3nt: TGTGCCTGGCAAACCGGGGCAGGGGGAGATGAGCAGTACTTC

abundance: -
j_gene: TRBJ2-7
v_gene: TRBV27
d_gene: TRBD2
CDR3aa: CASSPGLAGDVPYF
CDR3nt: TGTGCCAGCAGCCCGGGACTAGCGGGAGATGTTCCGTACTTC

abundance: -
j_gene: TRBJ2-5
v_gene: TRBV14
d_gene: TRBD2
CDR3aa: CASSQEKVAGVETLYF
CDR3nt: TGTGCCAGCAGCCAAGAAAAGGTAGCGGGAGTAGAGACCCTGTACTTC

abundance: -
j_gene: TRBJ2-5
v_gene: TRBV7-2
d_gene: TRBD1
CDR3aa: CASSPSPQGEETQYF
CDR3nt: TGTGCCAGCAGCCCTAGCCCACAGGGGGAAGAGACCCAGTACTTC

abundance: -
j_gene: TRBJ2-5
v_gene: TRBV4-2
d_gene: TRBD2
CDR3aa: CASSSRLAEETQYF
CDR3nt: TGTGCCAGCAGCTCCAGACTAGCGGAAGAGACCCAGTACTTC

abundance: few
j_gene: TRBJ2-1
v_gene: TRBV28
d_gene: TRBD1
CDR3aa: CASSPRDRDYNEQFF
CDR3nt: TGTGCCAGCAGTCCAAGGGACAGGGACTACAATGAGCAGTTCTTC

abundance: -
j_gene: TRBJ2-4
v_gene: TRBV20-1
d_gene: -
CDR3aa: CSARVGGMGYIQYF
CDR3nt: TGCAGTGCTAGAGTAGGGGGTATGGGGTACATTCAGTACTTC

abundance: -
j_gene: TRBJ2-7
v_gene: TRBV4-2
d_gene: TRBD2
CDR3aa: CASSPTGTSGTYEQYF
CDR3nt: TGTGCCAGCAGCCCAACCGGGACTAGCGGCACCTACGAGCAGTACTTC